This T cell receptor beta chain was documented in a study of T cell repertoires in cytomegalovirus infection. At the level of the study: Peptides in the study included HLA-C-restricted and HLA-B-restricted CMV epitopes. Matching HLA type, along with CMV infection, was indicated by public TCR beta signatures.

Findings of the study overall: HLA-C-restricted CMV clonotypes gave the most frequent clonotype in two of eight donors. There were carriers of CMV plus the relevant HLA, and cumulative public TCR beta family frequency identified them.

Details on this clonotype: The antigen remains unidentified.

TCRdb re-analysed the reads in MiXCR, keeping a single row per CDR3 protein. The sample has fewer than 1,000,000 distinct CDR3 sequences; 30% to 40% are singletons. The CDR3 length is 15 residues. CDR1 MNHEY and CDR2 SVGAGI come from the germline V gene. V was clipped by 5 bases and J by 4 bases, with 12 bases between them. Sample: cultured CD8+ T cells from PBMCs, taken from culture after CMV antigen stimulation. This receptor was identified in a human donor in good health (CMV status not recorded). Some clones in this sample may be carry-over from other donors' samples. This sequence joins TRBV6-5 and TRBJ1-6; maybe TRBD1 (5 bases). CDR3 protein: CASSLHRIYNSPLHF. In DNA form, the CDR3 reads TGTGCCAGCAGTCTACACAGGATTTATAATTCACCCCTCCACTTT.